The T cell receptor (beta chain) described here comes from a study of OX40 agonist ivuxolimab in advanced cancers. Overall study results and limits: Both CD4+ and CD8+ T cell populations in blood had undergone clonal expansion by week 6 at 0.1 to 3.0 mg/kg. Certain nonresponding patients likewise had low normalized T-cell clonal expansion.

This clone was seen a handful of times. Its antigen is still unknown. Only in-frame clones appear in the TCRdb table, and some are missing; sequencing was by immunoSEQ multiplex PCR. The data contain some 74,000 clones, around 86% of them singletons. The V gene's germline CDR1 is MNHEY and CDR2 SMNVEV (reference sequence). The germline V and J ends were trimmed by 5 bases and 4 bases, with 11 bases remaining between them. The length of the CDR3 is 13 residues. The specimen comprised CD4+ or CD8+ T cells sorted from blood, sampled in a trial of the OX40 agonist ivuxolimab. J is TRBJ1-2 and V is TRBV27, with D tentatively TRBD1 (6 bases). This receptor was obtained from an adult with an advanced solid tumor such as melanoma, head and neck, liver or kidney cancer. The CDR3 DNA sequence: TGTGCCAGCAGTCCCCCCAGGGGCTATGGCTACACCTTC. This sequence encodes CASSPPRGYGYTF.